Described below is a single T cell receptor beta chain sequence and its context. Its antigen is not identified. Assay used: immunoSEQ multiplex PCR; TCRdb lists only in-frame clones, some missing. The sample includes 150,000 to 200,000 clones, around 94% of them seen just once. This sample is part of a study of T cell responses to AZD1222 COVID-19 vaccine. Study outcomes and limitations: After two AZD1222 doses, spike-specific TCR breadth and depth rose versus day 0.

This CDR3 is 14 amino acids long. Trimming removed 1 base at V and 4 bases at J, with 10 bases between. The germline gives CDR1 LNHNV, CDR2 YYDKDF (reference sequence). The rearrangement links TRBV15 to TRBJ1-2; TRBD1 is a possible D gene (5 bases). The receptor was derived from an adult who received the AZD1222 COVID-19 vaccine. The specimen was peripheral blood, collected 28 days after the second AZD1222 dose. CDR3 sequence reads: CATSRGQGFYGYTF. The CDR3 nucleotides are TGTGCCACCAGCAGAGGCCAGGGCTTCTATGGCTACACCTTC.